The T cell receptor (beta chain) under discussion was sequenced for a study of CD8 T cells in Susac syndrome. Study at large: Sequencing included Susac syndrome patients, five or six of them with active disease and about eight in remission.

TEMRA cells were enriched by FACS, while CD8+ and CD4+ T cells were obtained through a negative isolation that was performed magnetically. The V gene end was trimmed by 2 bases and the J gene end by 3 bases; junction bases not matched to a gene: 6. The germline gives CDR1 SGHNT, CDR2 YYREEE (reference sequence). The CDR3 is 16 residues long. The RNA input was about 0.5 to 1 ug, and it was reverse transcribed with random hexamers. immunoSEQ multiplex PCR amplified TCR beta CDR3 across 54 Vbeta, 13 Jbeta. TCRdb reprocessed the immunoSEQ multiplex PCR reads with MiXCR, giving one entry per CDR3 protein. The sample has about 140,000 distinct CDR3 sequences, approximately 95% seen once.

The rearrangement uses TRBV5-4 and TRBJ2-1; 9 bases match TRBD2. Sequenced input: CD4+ T cells from PBMCs. This TCR was sampled from a human donor with Susac syndrome. Written as DNA, the CDR3 is TGTGCCAGCAGCTTACCGACTAGCGGAGGCTACAATGAGCAGTTCTTC. This encodes CASSLPTSGGYNEQFF.